This TCR beta chain originates from a study of beta chain features in type 1 diabetes. Study summary: All of the samples together had more than 95 million sorted cells examined. General observations from the study: Across patients, naive, central memory and Treg TCRB repertoires exhibited apparently greater similarity than was observed across healthy donors.

Reverse transcription of all isolated RNA meant that expressed TCRB transcripts were sequenced. Sequencing used immunoSEQ multiplex PCR; TCRdb keeps in-frame clones, though not all of them. The sample includes 200,000 to 250,000 clones, roughly 14% of them seen just once. This clone turned up a few times. Its target is unknown. Sorting of CD4+ naive, central memory, regulatory and stem cell-like memory cells was performed via CD45RO/CCR7/CD25/CD127/CD95/CD27. The CDR3 has 17 residues. CDR1 and CDR2 (germline): SGHDN, FVKESK. J lost 8 bases, V lost 0 bases, and 10 bases had no gene match. The receptor comes from a woman between 35 and 50 years old in good health. This chain uses TRBV14 with TRBJ2-1; 10 bases align to TRBD2. Sequencing used naive CD4+ T cells from blood. This CDR3 is CASSQDLIAGGPHEQFF. CDR3 in DNA: TGTGCCAGCAGCCAAGATCTAATAGCGGGGGGTCCCCATGAGCAGTTCTTC.